This entry describes one TCR beta chain. CDR1 is SGHRS, CDR2 YFSETQ, per germline. With 4 bases clipped from V and 0 bases from J, the junction kept 6 bases outside the gene matches. The CDR3 sequence is 15 residues long. The sample originates from a study of T cell responses to AZD1222 COVID-19 vaccine. Here immunoSEQ multiplex PCR was the method, and the copy in TCRdb shows in-frame clones only, minus some. Found here are 150,000 to 200,000 clones, roughly 89% of them singletons; the top ten hold 1.6%. The chain recombines TRBV5-1 with TRBJ1-1, with TRBD1 matching 7 bases. The sequence came from an adult in good health. Sequenced here: peripheral blood, sampled on day 0 of AZD1222 vaccination. The CDR3 loop is CASSNRQGMNTEAFF. The CDR3 DNA reads TGCGCCAGCAGCAACCGACAGGGTATGAACACTGAAGCTTTCTTT.